This T cell receptor (beta chain) came from a study of T cell responses to AZD1222 COVID-19 vaccine. Broader study findings: The study reported that nearly half of spike-specific TCRs target unmutated variant regions. The sample set comprised mostly white British donors with more females, and clonal diversity was possibly underestimated. Spike regions recognized by vaccine-associated CD4 TCRs spanned the protein, led by 160-218 and 743-854. Repertoire collection took place solely once the T cell response had peaked.

CDR1 is SGHNT and CDR2 is YYREEE in the germline V gene (reference sequence). This CDR3 contains 14 residues. Losses at the gene ends were 4 bases for V and 7 bases for J; bases not matched to a gene: 11. To note about this clone: The target antigen is unknown.

Sequencing used immunoSEQ multiplex PCR; TCRdb keeps in-frame clones, though not all of them. Here the sample spans over 120,000 clones, 90% to 95% being singletons. V and J are TRBV5-4 and TRBJ2-7, with TRBD1 matching 7 bases. Sequenced here: peripheral blood, sampled after recovery from COVID-19. This receptor was taken from an adult who had recovered from COVID-19. The CDR3 nucleotides read TGTGCCAGCAGCCCCTTGACAGGGCTCGGGGAGCAGTACTTC. This sequence encodes CASSPLTGLGEQYF.